The clone carrying this T cell receptor (beta chain) qualifies as medium-sized (0.01 to 0.1%). The antigen is not known. Assay used: immunoSEQ multiplex PCR; TCRdb lists only in-frame clones, some missing. The sample has roughly 2,000 clones, approximately 18% seen once. CDR3 length equals 14 residues. After removal of 2 bases from V and 6 bases from J, the junction contained 6 bases not matched to a gene. CDR1 and CDR2 (germline): ENHRY, SYGVKD. The sample is drawn from a study of sequential checkpoint blockade in melanoma. Study information: After nivolumab or ipilimumab alone, roughly 20 patients had week-13 rebiopsies. General observations from the study: Mutational load did not correlate with tumor T-cell fraction or clonality. Rising tumor T-cell fraction and clonality meant about 30 times likelier benefit.

Treatment denoted: randomized to nivolumab then ipilimumab (arm A) or the reverse (arm B). V is TRBV10-3 and J is TRBJ2-7; 8 bases are shared with TRBD1. The sequence came from a human donor with melanoma. The sequencing here drew on tumor tissue (inferred from file names), taken from a patient given nivolumab and ipilimumab in sequence. CDR3 coding DNA: TGTGCCATCAGTGAGAAGACAGGGGATCGCGAGCAGTACTTC. Protein sequence: CAISEKTGDREQYF.